Listed below are T cell receptor beta chains from one sample, sequenced in a study of graft-versus-host responses after intestinal transplantation. These receptors' targets are unknown. Profiled with immunoSEQ multiplex PCR; TCRdb holds only in-frame clones, not every one. The sample lists fewer than 90,000 clones; 85% to 95% were seen once. Sequences were derived from unstimulated CD4+ T cells sorted from spleen or lymph node cells, sampled before transplant. The receptor source for this set is a human donor who was the organ donor for an intestinal transplant. Both conserved end residues are part of each CDR3. A D gene is named only where the DNA matches it firmly. Clone size appears in some rows only: once, few, many, or a class for an expanded clone.

TRBV5-1	TRBJ2-3	.	.	CASSSRGDFFTDTQYF	TGCGCCAGCAGCTCCAGGGGGGATTTCTTCACAGATACGCAGTATTTT
TRBV2	TRBJ1-5	.	.	CASSEALDNQPQHF	TGTGCCAGCAGTGAAGCGCTCGATAATCAGCCCCAGCATTTT
TRBV28	TRBJ1-2	.	.	CASRRSGDRYGYTF	TGTGCCAGCAGACGATCAGGGGATCGCTATGGCTACACCTTC
TRBV6-5	TRBJ2-5	.	TRBD1	CASGQGQETQYF	TGTGCCAGTGGACAGGGCCAAGAGACCCAGTACTTC
TRBV28	TRBJ1-1	.	TRBD1	CASSIDRVTEAFF	TGTGCCAGCAGCATAGACAGGGTCACTGAAGCTTTCTTT
TRBV9	TRBJ1-1	.	.	CASSVYVNTEAFF	TGTGCCAGCAGCGTATATGTTAACACTGAAGCTTTCTTT
TRBV6-1	TRBJ1-2	.	.	CASSLFRDGYTF	TGTGCCAGCAGTCTATTCAGGGACGGCTACACCTTC
TRBV6-1	TRBJ1-1	.	.	CATAWDIMNTEAFF	TGTGCCACCGCCTGGGATATTATGAACACTGAAGCTTTCTTT
TRBV9	TRBJ1-6	.	TRBD1	CASSLEGQYNSPLHF	TGTGCCAGCAGTCTAGAGGGACAGTATAATTCACCCCTCCACTTT
TRBV19	TRBJ2-7	.	.	CATGTYEQYF	TGTGCCACGGGAACCTACGAGCAGTACTTC
TRBV7-2	TRBJ1-4	.	.	CASSLDRGKLFF	TGTGCCAGCAGCTTAGACCGGGGAAAACTGTTTTTT
TRBV5-1	TRBJ1-1	.	.	CASSFMGVLGQNTEAFF	TGCGCCAGCAGCTTCATGGGGGTGCTGGGTCAGAACACTGAAGCTTTCTTT
TRBV5-1	TRBJ2-3	.	TRBD2	CASSLGNMGLAGTSTDTQYF	TGCGCCAGCAGCTTGGGGAATATGGGACTAGCGGGGACTAGCACAGATACGCAGTATTTT
TRBV19	TRBJ1-5	.	.	CASSIVLTERNQPQHF	TGTGCCAGTAGTATAGTACTGACAGAAAGAAATCAGCCCCAGCATTTT
TRBV27	TRBJ2-7	.	.	CASSLFINSYEQYF	TGTGCCAGCAGTTTATTTATAAACTCCTACGAGCAATACTTC
TRBV19	TRBJ2-1	.	TRBD2	CASSILTSGGRNEQFF	TGTGCCAGTAGTATTTTGACTAGCGGGGGGCGGAATGAGCAGTTCTTC
TRBV28	TRBJ1-1	.	TRBD1	CASRVTGGKKNTEAFF	TGTGCCAGCAGGGTGACAGGGGGGAAAAAGAACACTGAAGCTTTCTTT
TRBV9	TRBJ2-1	few	.	CASSGSPIGHYNEQFF	TGTGCCAGCAGCGGGTCCCCGATTGGGCATTACAATGAGCAGTTCTTC